These T cell receptor beta chains were read from a single sample in a study of identical twins. Using its own MiXCR run on the 5' RACE reads, TCRdb lists one record per CDR3 protein. The table lists about 340,000 distinct CDR3 sequences, 9% to 15% of them singletons. A further study also used this sample, focusing on yellow fever vaccine responses in identical twins.

Material for sequencing was CD8+ T cells sorted from blood. All receptors come from a woman younger than 35 in good health. Both conserved end residues are trimmed from each CDR3.

V gene	CDR3 protein
TRBV29-1	SVERDRDNEQF
TRBV7-9	ASSFVSAIEQY
TRBV4-1	ASSPLGNQPQH
TRBV9	ASSVDSGTSSYNEQF
TRBV5-6	ASSLEQGAQYEQY
TRBV2	ASNPGRLYNEQF
TRBV7-6	ASSLGWGTSYEQY
TRBV24-1	ATSDTGRGSSYNEQF
TRBV6-1	AIPPESFYGYT
TRBV11-2	ASSFDFQGTGELF
TRBV7-3	ASSFMFTGTGVGWSSYEQY
TRBV3-1	ASSLGQGKWETQY
TRBV7-8	ASSSRQGPYNEQF
TRBV27	ASTDSKNEQF
TRBV7-6	ASSPSLNTEAF
TRBV4-1	ASSARQVPQETQY
TRBV15	ATSERGNTGELF
TRBV25-1	ASSGLATSTDTQY
TRBV12-3/TRBV12-4	ASSLGGRRY
TRBV6-1	ASIREGGRVGDTQY
TRBV20-1	SARMRYAYEQY
TRBV2	ASTDPGQGLLYEKAF
TRBV2	ASAVAEAF
TRBV6-5	ASSYEAGAAQETQY
TRBV12-3/TRBV12-4	ASSLPRTSGENNEQF
TRBV7-3	ASSQAGPWDEQF
TRBV12-3/TRBV12-4	ASSQRPDSPLH
TRBV7-8	ASRQGSYKNTEAF
TRBV2	ASSELTGASYEQY